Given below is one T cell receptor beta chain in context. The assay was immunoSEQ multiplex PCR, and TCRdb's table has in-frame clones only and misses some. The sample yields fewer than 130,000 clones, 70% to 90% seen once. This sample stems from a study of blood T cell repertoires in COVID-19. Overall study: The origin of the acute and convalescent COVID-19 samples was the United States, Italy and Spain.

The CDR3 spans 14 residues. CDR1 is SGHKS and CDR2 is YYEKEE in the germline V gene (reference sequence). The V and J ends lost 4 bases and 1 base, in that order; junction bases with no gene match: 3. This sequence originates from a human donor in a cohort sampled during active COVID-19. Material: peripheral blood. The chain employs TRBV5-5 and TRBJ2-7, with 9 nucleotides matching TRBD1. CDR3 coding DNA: TGTGCCAGCAGCCAGGGGACAGGGTCCTACGAGCAGTACTTC. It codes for CASSQGTGSYEQYF.